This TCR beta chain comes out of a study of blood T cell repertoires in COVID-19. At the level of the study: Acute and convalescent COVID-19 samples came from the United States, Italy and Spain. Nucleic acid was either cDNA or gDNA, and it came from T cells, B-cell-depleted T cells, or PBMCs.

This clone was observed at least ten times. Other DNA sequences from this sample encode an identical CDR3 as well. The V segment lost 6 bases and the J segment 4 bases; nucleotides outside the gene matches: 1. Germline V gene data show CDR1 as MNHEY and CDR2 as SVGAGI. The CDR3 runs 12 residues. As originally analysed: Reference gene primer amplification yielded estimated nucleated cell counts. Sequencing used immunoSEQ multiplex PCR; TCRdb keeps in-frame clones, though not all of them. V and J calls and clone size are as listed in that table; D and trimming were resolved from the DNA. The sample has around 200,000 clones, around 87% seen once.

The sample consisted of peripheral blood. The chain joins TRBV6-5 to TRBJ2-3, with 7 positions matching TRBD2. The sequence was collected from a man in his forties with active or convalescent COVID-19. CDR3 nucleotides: TGTGCCAGCAGGGGGGGGGCAGATACGCAGTATTTT. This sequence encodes CASRGGADTQYF.